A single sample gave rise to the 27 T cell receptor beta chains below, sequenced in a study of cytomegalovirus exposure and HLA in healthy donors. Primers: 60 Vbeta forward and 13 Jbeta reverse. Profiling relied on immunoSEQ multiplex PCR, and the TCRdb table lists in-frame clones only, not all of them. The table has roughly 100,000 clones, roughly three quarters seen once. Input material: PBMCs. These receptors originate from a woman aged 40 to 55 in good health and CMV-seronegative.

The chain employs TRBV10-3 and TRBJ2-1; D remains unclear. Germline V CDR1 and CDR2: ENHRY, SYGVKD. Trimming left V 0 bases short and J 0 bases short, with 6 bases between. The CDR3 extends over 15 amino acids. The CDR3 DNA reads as TGTGCCATCAGTGAGTCACGAGACTCCTACAATGAGCAGTTCTTC. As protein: CAISESRDSYNEQFF.

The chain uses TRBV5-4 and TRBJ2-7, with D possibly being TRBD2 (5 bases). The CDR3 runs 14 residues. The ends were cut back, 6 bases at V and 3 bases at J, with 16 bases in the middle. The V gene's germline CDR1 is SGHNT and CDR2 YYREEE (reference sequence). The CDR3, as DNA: TGTGCCAGCACCAGGCAGGAGGCGGTCTACGAGCAGTACTTC. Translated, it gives CASTRQEAVYEQYF.

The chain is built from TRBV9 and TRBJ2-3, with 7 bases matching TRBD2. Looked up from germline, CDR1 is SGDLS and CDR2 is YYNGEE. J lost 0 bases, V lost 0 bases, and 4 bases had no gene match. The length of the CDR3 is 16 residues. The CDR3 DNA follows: TGTGCCAGCAGCGTAGGGGCTAGCGGTAGCACAGATACGCAGTATTTT. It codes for CASSVGASGSTDTQYF.

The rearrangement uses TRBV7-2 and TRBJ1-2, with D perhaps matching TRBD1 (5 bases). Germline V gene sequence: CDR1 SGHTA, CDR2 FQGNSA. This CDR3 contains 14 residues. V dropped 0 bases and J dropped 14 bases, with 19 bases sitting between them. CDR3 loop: CASSLAGGYMASTF. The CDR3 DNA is TGTGCCAGCAGCTTAGCGGGGGGGTATATGGCTAGTACCTTC.

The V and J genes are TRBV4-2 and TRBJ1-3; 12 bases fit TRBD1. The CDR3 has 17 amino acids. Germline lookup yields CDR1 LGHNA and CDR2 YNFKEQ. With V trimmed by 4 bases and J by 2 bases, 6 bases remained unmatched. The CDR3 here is CASSREGTGGPGNTIYF. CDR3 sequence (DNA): TGTGCCAGCAGCCGAGAAGGGACAGGGGGCCCTGGAAACACCATATATTTT.

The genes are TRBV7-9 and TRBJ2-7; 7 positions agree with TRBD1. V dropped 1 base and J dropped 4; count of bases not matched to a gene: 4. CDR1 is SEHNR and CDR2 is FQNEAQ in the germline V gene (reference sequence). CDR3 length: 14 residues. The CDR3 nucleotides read TGTGCCAGCAGCTTAGACAGGGGATTTTACGAGCAGTACTTC. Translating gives CASSLDRGFYEQYF.

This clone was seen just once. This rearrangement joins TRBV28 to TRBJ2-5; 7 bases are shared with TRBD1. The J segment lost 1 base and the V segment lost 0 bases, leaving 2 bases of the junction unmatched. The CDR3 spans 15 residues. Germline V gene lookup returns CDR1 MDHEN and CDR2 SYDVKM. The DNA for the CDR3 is TGTGCCAGCAGTTTATGGGGGACAGTCCAAGAGACCCAGTACTTC. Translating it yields CASSLWGTVQETQYF.

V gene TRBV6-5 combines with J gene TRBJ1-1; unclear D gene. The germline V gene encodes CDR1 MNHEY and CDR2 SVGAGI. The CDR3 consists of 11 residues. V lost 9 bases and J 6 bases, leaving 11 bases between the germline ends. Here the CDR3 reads CASRVWSEAFF. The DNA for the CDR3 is TGTGCCAGTCGCGTCTGGTCTGAAGCTTTCTTT.

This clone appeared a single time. Here the CDR3 DNA reads TGTGCCAGTAGTAGGGATGGACAGGGGGTCGCAGATACGCAGTATTTT. Translating it yields CASSRDGQGVADTQYF. J is TRBJ2-3 and V is TRBV19; 10 bases are a match to TRBD1. The CDR3 sequence is 16 residues long. J gave up 4 bases and V 4 bases, and 8 bases lay outside the gene matches. CDR1 LNHDA and CDR2 SQIVND come from the germline V gene (reference sequence).

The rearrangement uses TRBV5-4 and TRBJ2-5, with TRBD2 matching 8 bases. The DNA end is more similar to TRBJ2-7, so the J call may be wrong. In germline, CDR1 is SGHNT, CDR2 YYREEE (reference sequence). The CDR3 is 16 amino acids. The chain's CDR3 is CASSGGAGTRLFEQYF. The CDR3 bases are TGTGCCAGCAGCGGAGGCGCCGGGACTAGATTGTTCGAGCAGTACTTC.

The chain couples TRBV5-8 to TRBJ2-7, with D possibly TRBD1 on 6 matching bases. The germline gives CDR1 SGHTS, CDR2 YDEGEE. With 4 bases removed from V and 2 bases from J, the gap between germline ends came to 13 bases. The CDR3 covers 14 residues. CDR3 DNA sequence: TGTGCCAGCAGCCGGAGGTGGGGGCCCTACGAGCAGTACTTC. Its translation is CASSRRWGPYEQYF.

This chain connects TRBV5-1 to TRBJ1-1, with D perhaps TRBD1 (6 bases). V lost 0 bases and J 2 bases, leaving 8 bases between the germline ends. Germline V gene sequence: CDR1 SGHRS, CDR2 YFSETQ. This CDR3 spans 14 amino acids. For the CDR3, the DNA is TGCGCCAGCAGCTTGGTGGGGGCAAACACTGAAGCTTTCTTT. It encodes CASSLVGANTEAFF.

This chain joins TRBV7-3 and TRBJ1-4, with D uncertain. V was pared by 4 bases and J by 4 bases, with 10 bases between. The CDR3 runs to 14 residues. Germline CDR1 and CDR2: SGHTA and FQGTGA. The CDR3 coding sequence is TGTGCCAGCAGCTCAAAGCGGGGTAATGAAAAACTGTTTTTT. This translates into CASSSKRGNEKLFF.

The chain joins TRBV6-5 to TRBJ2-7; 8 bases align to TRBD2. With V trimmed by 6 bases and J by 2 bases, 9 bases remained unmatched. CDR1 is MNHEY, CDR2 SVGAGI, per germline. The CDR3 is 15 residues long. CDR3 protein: CASRIQAGVTYEQYF. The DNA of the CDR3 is TGTGCCAGCAGAATCCAAGCGGGAGTGACCTACGAGCAGTACTTC.

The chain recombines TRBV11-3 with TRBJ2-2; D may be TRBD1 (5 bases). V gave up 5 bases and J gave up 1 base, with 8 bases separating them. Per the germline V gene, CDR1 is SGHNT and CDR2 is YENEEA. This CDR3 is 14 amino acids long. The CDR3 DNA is TGTGCCAGCAGCCAGGACAAGAACACCGGGGAGCTGTTTTTT. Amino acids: CASSQDKNTGELFF.

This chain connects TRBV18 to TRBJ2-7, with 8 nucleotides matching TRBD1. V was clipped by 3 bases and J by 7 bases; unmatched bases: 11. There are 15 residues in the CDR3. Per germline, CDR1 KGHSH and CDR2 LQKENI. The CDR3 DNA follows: TGTGCCAGCTCACCCTCACCCCAGGGGGCTGGGGAGCAGTACTTC. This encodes CASSPSPQGAGEQYF.

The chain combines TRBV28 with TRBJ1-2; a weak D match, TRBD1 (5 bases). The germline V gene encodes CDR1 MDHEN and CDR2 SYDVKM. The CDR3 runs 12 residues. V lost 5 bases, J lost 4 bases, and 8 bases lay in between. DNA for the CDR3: TGTGCCAGCAGTGACAGATCCTATGGCTACACCTTC. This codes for CASSDRSYGYTF.

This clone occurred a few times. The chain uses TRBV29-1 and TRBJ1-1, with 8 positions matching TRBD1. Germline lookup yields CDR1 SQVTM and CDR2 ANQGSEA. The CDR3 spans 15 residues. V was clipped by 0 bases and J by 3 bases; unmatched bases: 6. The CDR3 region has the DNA TGCAGCGTTGAAGATCTAGGACAGGGCTACACTGAAGCTTTCTTT. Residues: CSVEDLGQGYTEAFF. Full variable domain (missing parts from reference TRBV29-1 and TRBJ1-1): SAVISQKPSRDICQRGTSLTIQCQVDSQVTMMFWYRQQPGQSLTLIATANQGSEATYESGFVIDKFPISRPNLTFSTLTVSNMSPEDSSIYLCSVEDLGQGYTEAFFGQGTRLTVV.

CDR3 DNA: TGCGCCAGCAGCTGGATAGCGGGAGGGGGCACAGATACGCAGTATTTT. Translation: CASSWIAGGGTDTQYF. The chain couples TRBV5-1 to TRBJ2-3; 11 bases map to TRBD2. V lost 3 bases, J lost 1 base, and 4 bases stayed unmatched. Germline V CDR1 and CDR2: SGHRS, YFSETQ. CDR3 length equals 16 residues. The whole variable domain, remainder taken from reference TRBV5-1 and TRBJ2-3, is KAGVTQTPRYLIKTRGQQVTLSCSPISGHRSVSWYQQTPGQGLQFLFEYFSETQRNKGNFPGRFSGRQFSNSRSEMNVSTLELGDSALYLCASSWIAGGGTDTQYFGPGTRLTVL.

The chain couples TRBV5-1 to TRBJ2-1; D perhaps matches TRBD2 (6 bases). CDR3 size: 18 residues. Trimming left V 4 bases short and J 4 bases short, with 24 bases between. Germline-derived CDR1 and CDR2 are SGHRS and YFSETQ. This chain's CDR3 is CASSNSGRGGAVYNEQFF. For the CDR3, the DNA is TGCGCCAGCAGCAACTCCGGGCGGGGAGGCGCGGTTTACAATGAGCAGTTCTTC.

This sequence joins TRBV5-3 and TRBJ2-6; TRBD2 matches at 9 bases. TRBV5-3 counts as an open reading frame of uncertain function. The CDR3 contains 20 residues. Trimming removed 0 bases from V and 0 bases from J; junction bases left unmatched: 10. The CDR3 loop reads CARSLGAGGPYSSGANVLTF. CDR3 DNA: TGTGCCAGAAGCTTGGGTGCGGGAGGGCCGTATTCCTCTGGGGCCAACGTCCTGACTTTC.

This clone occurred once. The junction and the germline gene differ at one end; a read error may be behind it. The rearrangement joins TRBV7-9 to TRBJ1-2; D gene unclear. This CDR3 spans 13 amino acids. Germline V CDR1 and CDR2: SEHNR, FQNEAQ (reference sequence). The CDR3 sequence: CSSSSYGVDGYTF. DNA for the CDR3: TGTTCCAGCAGCTCTTACGGGGTGGATGGCTACACCTTC. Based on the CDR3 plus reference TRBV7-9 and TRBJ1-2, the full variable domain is DTGVSQNPRHKITKRGQNVTFRCDPISEHNRLYWYRQTLGQGPEFLTYFQNEAQLEKSRLLSDRFSAERPKGSFSTLEIQRTEQGDSAMYLCSSSSYGVDGYTFGSGTRLTVV.

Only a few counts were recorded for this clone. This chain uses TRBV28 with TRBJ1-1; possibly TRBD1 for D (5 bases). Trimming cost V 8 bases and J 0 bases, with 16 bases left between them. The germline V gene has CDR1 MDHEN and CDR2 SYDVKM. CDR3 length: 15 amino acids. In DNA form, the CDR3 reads TGTGCCAGCGCTACTATAGGGGCAGTGAACACTGAAGCTTTCTTT. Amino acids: CASATIGAVNTEAFF.

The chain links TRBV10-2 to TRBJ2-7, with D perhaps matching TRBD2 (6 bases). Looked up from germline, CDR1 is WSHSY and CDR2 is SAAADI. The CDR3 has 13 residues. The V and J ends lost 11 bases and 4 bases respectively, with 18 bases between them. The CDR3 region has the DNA TGCGCCGCGCAGCGGGTGGGGGAATACGAGCAGTACTTC. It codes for CAAQRVGEYEQYF.

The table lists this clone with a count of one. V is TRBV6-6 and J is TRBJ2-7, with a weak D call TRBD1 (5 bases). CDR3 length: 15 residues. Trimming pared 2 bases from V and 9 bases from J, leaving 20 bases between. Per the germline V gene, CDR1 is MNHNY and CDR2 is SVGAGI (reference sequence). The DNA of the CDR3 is TGTGCCAGCAGTTACCCCCAGGGCTCTTTGGCGATGCAGTACTTC. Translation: CASSYPQGSLAMQYF.

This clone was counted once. CDR3 sequence: CASSWIRGNPHGYTF. CDR3 coding DNA: TGTGCCAGCAGTTGGATCAGGGGGAATCCCCATGGCTACACCTTC. This chain connects TRBV27 to TRBJ1-2; 7 bases agree with TRBD1. The J segment lost 6 bases and the V segment lost 4 bases, leaving 11 bases of the junction unmatched. The germline V gene has CDR1 MNHEY and CDR2 SMNVEV (reference sequence). This CDR3 has 15 amino acids.

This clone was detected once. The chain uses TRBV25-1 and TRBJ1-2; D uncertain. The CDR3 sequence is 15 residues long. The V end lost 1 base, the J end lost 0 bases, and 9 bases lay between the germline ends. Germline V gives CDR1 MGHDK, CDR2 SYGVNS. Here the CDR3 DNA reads TGTGCCAGCAGTGAATTGGAGTTATCTAACTATGGCTACACCTTC. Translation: CASSELELSNYGYTF.